This entry is about one TCR beta chain. Its target is unknown. The data derive from a study of T cell repertoires in cytomegalovirus infection. As for the study in general: CMV infection together with matching HLA type was indicated by public TCR beta signatures.

Deletions cut 3 bases from V and 3 bases from J, with 12 bases between. CDR3 size: 15 residues. MiXCR, run by TCRdb on the reads, gives a single entry per CDR3 protein. The table has approximately 110,000 distinct CDR3 sequences, around a tenth seen once. Study observations and caveats: The cumulative frequency of public TCR beta families identified carriers of CMV plus the relevant HLA.

Sequencing was done on a sample of PBMCs, sequenced either directly or after in vitro stimulation (not recorded which). This rearrangement joins TRBV12-3 or TRBV12-4 to TRBJ2-1, with D maybe TRBD2 (6 bases). The origin of this receptor is a human donor in good health (CMV status not recorded). Some clones in this sample may be carry-over from other donors' samples. This chain's CDR3 is CASSFGGSLYNEQFF. The CDR3 region has the DNA TGTGCCAGCAGTTTTGGGGGGAGCCTCTACAATGAGCAGTTCTTC.